Presented here are 29 T cell receptor beta chains from one specimen sequenced in a study of cytomegalovirus exposure and HLA in healthy donors. Primers: 60 Vbeta forward and 13 Jbeta reverse. Produced via immunoSEQ multiplex PCR; TCRdb's table is partial and in-frame only. The sample includes over 95,000 clones, 77% of them seen just once. Material: PBMCs. These receptors were taken from a man between 40 and 49 years old in good health and CMV-seropositive.

This clone was counted only a few times. The chain is built from TRBV4-1 and TRBJ1-4; D perhaps matches TRBD1 (6 bases). The CDR3 sequence is 15 residues long. Trimming took 4 bases from V and 7 from J, leaving 16 bases between them. The germline V gene has CDR1 MGHRA and CDR2 YSYEKL. CDR3 DNA: TGCGCCAGCAGCCTACCCAGGGGCGAATTTGAAAAACTGTTTTTT. It yields the protein CASSLPRGEFEKLFF.

This clone was detected a few times. J is TRBJ1-1 and V is TRBV6-5; no clear D gene. V dropped 7 bases and J dropped 0 bases, with 9 bases sitting between them. Germline V gene lookup returns CDR1 MNHEY and CDR2 SVGAGI. The CDR3 consists of 13 residues. The CDR3: CASTRLLNTEAFF. CDR3 bases: TGTGCCAGCACGAGGCTTTTGAACACTGAAGCTTTCTTT.

The J gene is TRBJ1-1, the V gene TRBV4-3; TRBD1 matches 7 bases. The V gene end was trimmed by 0 bases and the J gene end by 4 bases; junction bases not matched to a gene: 5. The CDR3 is 15 residues long. From germline, CDR1 is LGHNA and CDR2 YSLEER. The CDR3 region is CASSQEPRGATEAFF. The CDR3, as DNA: TGCGCCAGCAGCCAAGAACCCAGGGGGGCCACTGAAGCTTTCTTT.

The chain recombines TRBV19 with TRBJ1-1; no clear D gene. The CDR3 is 15 amino acids. Germline values: CDR1 LNHDA, CDR2 SQIVND (reference sequence). V was clipped by 5 bases and J by 3 bases, with 16 bases between them. CDR3 sequence (DNA): TGTGCCAGTAGTTCCCGCATAGGGCGGGACACTGAAGCTTTCTTT. This sequence encodes CASSSRIGRDTEAFF.

The V gene is TRBV5-5, the J gene TRBJ2-5; D remains unclear. CDR3 size: 13 residues. Germline CDR1 and CDR2: SGHKS and YYEKEE (reference sequence). Trimming stripped 5 bases from V and 5 bases from J, with 13 bases between. The CDR3 DNA follows: TGTGCCAGCAGGGAAGAGGTCCTCGAGACCCAGTACTTC. Encoded protein: CASREEVLETQYF.

V and J are TRBV11-2 and TRBJ1-1; 8 nucleotides match TRBD1. J gave up 1 base and V 5 bases, and 6 bases lay outside the gene matches. Per the germline V gene, CDR1 is SGHAT and CDR2 is FQNNGV. CDR3 size: 15 residues. Written as DNA, the CDR3 is TGTGCCAGCAGCGCACCGACAGGGGCGAACACTGAAGCTTTCTTT. Its translation: CASSAPTGANTEAFF.

The V and J genes are TRBV7-2 and TRBJ1-1, with D possibly matching TRBD1 (6 bases). V dropped 5 bases and J dropped 4 bases, with 17 bases sitting between them. This CDR3 region has 15 residues. From germline, CDR1 is SGHTA and CDR2 FQGNSA. CDR3: CASSPRGGSGTEAFF. The CDR3 DNA sequence: TGTGCCAGCAGCCCGCGCGGGGGCTCGGGCACTGAAGCTTTCTTT.

The J gene is TRBJ1-2, the V gene TRBV6-6; tentative D call: TRBD1 (6 bases). Deletions cut 0 bases from V and 8 bases from J, with 16 bases between. The CDR3 contains 15 residues. Germline CDR1 is MNHNY and CDR2 is SVGAGI (reference sequence). The CDR3, as DNA: TGTGCCAGCAGTTACTCTCGCAGGGGCGCTGGGGGCTACACCTTC. This codes for CASSYSRRGAGGYTF.

The gene calls are TRBV7-6 and TRBJ1-1, with 7 bases aligning to TRBD1. The germline V gene encodes CDR1 SGHVS and CDR2 FNYEAQ. The CDR3 loop spans 13 amino acids. V lost 3 bases and J lost 5; bases outside the gene matches: 3. The CDR3 DNA follows: TGTGCCAGCAGCTTCAACAGGGGTACTGAAGCTTTCTTT. It codes for CASSFNRGTEAFF.

V is TRBV9 and J is TRBJ2-3; TRBD2 aligns across 10 bases. The CDR3 has 15 amino acids. V shed 2 bases, J shed 8 bases, and the junction held 8 bases outside the gene matches. Germline V lookup: CDR1 SGDLS, CDR2 YYNGEE. CDR3 nucleotides: TGTGCCAGCAGCGTTCTAGCGGGGGTGACTGGTACGCAGTATTTT. It is translated as CASSVLAGVTGTQYF.

The V and J genes are TRBV25-1 and TRBJ2-7; 11 bases agree with TRBD2. This CDR3 has 15 residues. Germline V gene sequence: CDR1 MGHDK, CDR2 SYGVNS. Trimming at V came to 2 bases and at J to 2 bases, leaving 2 bases not matched to a gene. The CDR3 protein is CASSELAGGTYEQYF. CDR3 DNA: TGTGCCAGCAGTGAACTAGCGGGGGGTACCTACGAGCAGTACTTC.

This sequence joins TRBV7-2 and TRBJ2-3; 9 nucleotides agree with TRBD1. Trimming at V came to 5 bases and at J to 0 bases, leaving 9 bases not matched to a gene. Germline CDR1 is SGHTA and CDR2 is FQGNSA. This CDR3 comprises 17 residues. CDR3 protein: CASSPGQGPQSTDTQYF. In nucleotides, the CDR3 is TGTGCCAGCAGCCCTGGACAGGGGCCACAAAGCACAGATACGCAGTATTTT.

The rearrangement uses TRBV6-5 and TRBJ2-7; D gene ambiguous. This CDR3 is built from 14 residues. Between the trimmed V and J ends, which lost 6 bases and 1 base, there was a span of 13 bases. Germline CDR1 is MNHEY and CDR2 is SVGAGI. The CDR3 spells CASSLLGTSYEQYF. The CDR3 DNA sequence: TGTGCCAGCAGCTTACTGGGCACTTCCTACGAGCAGTACTTC.

The V and J genes are TRBV18 and TRBJ1-4, with D perhaps matching TRBD1 (5 bases). Trimming pared 0 bases from V and 7 bases from J, leaving 12 bases between. This CDR3 has 15 residues. CDR1 is KGHSH, CDR2 LQKENI, per germline. The CDR3 nucleotides are TGTGCCAGCTCACCACCGGAGAGTAGGGGTGAAAAACTGTTTTTT. Residues: CASSPPESRGEKLFF. Supplemented by reference TRBV18 and TRBJ1-4, the full variable domain reads NAGVMQNPRHLVRRRGQEARLRCSPMKGHSHVYWYRQLPEEGLKFMVYLQKENIIDESGMPKERFSAEFPKEGPSILRIQQVVRGDSAAYFCASSPPESRGEKLFFGSGTQLSVL.

The chain carries TRBV4-3 and TRBJ2-2, with 16 positions matching TRBD2. The V segment lost 5 bases and the J segment 7 bases; nucleotides outside the gene matches: 10. The germline V gene encodes CDR1 LGHNA and CDR2 YSLEER. CDR3 length: 18 amino acids. CDR3 coding DNA: TGCGCCAGCAGCACCGGGACTAGCGGGGGGGCTCCGGTCGGGGAGCTGTTTTTT. Encoded protein: CASSTGTSGGAPVGELFF.

The chain combines TRBV9 with TRBJ2-7; TRBD1 is a possible D gene (6 bases). CDR1 is SGDLS, CDR2 YYNGEE, per germline. Trimming took off 4 bases at V and 5 bases at J, with 10 bases between the two ends. This CDR3 spans 12 amino acids. CDR3 sequence (DNA): TGTGCCAGCAGCAAACAGGGCAACGAGCAGTACTTC. Protein: CASSKQGNEQYF.

V usage is TRBV7-2 and J usage is TRBJ1-3, with 7 bases aligning to TRBD1. Germline V CDR1 and CDR2: SGHTA, FQGNSA. CDR3 length: 17 amino acids. With 2 bases clipped from V and 0 bases from J, the junction kept 7 bases outside the gene matches. CDR3 DNA sequence: TGTGCCAGCAGCTTAAGTGTTGGGACAGTCTCTGGAAACACCATATATTTT. Protein sequence: CASSLSVGTVSGNTIYF. The whole variable domain, filled in from reference TRBV7-2 and TRBJ1-3, reads GAGVSQSPSNKVTEKGKDVELRCDPISGHTALYWYRQSLGQGLEFLIYFQGNSAPDKSGLPSDRFSAERTGGSVSTLTIQRTQQEDSAVYLCASSLSVGTVSGNTIYFGEGSWLTVV.

The genes are TRBV7-9 and TRBJ2-7; TRBD1 matches at 8 bases. V was clipped by 1 base and J by 0 bases; unmatched bases: 5. Germline CDR1 and CDR2: SEHNR and FQNEAQ (reference sequence). The CDR3 spans 16 residues. CDR3 sequence reads: CASSLVDRVGSYEQYF. The CDR3 nucleotides are TGTGCCAGCAGCTTAGTGGACAGGGTGGGCTCCTACGAGCAGTACTTC.

This chain connects TRBV18 to TRBJ2-7; TRBD1 might be the D (5 bases). V was shortened by 4 bases and J by 1 base, with 11 bases between the two germline ends. This CDR3 contains 14 residues. Germline assignment: CDR1 KGHSH and CDR2 LQKENI. As DNA, the CDR3 is TGTGCCAGCTCACGCAAGGACAAGTCCTACGAGCAGTACTTC. It specifies CASSRKDKSYEQYF.

The chain combines TRBV28 with TRBJ2-6; no clear D. V lost 2 bases and J 0 bases, leaving 11 bases between the germline ends. Germline loops: CDR1 MDHEN, CDR2 SYDVKM. The CDR3 has 17 amino acids. The CDR3 region is CASSLNSESSGANVLTF. The CDR3, as DNA: TGTGCCAGCAGTTTAAACAGTGAGAGCTCTGGGGCCAACGTCCTGACTTTC.

The CDR3 is CASRGGSSYNSPLHF. The CDR3 DNA is TGTGCCAGCAGGGGGGGGAGCTCCTATAATTCACCCCTCCACTTT. This rearrangement joins TRBV27 to TRBJ1-6, with TRBD1 as a possible D gene (5 bases). CDR1 is MNHEY and CDR2 is SMNVEV in the germline V gene (reference sequence). The V and J ends lost 6 bases and 0 bases respectively, with 9 bases between them. The CDR3 totals 15 residues.

The chain combines TRBV4-1 with TRBJ2-2; possible D gene TRBD1, 5 bases. Looked up from germline, CDR1 is MGHRA and CDR2 is YSYEKL. The CDR3 spans 15 residues. Trimming stripped 4 bases from V and 2 bases from J, with 11 bases between. CDR3 nucleotides: TGCGCCAGCAGCCCATTAGACAGAAACACCGGGGAGCTGTTTTTT. It specifies CASSPLDRNTGELFF.

The chain recombines TRBV6-4 with TRBJ2-2, with TRBD2 identical over 7 bases. V trimming: 3 bases; J trimming: 4 bases; junction bases outside the gene matches: 5. The CDR3 sequence is 15 residues long. Germline V lookup: CDR1 MRHNA, CDR2 SNTAGT. CDR3 protein: CASSEPPSGTGELFF. The CDR3 DNA reads TGTGCCAGCAGTGAGCCCCCTAGCGGCACCGGGGAGCTGTTTTTT.

This clone was counted between two and nine times. The chain uses TRBV5-8 and TRBJ2-1; tentatively, D is TRBD2 (6 bases). The CDR3 is 17 residues long. Trimming removed 5 bases from V and 3 bases from J, with 21 bases in between. Per the germline V gene, CDR1 is SGHTS and CDR2 is YDEGEE. The CDR3 here is CASSYGGTGVNYNEQFF. DNA for the CDR3: TGTGCCAGCAGTTACGGTGGGACGGGGGTAAACTACAATGAGCAGTTCTTC.

Only one count was recorded for this clone. The chain uses TRBV6-1 and TRBJ1-3; possible D gene TRBD1, 6 bases. CDR3 length: 15 residues. Germline V gene data show CDR1 as MNHNS and CDR2 as SASEGT. Deletions cut 0 bases from V and 4 bases from J, with 10 bases between. CDR3 in amino acids: CASSEADRAGNTIYF. As DNA, the CDR3 is TGTGCCAGCAGTGAAGCGGACAGAGCGGGAAACACCATATATTTT.

This clone has just a few counts. This rearrangement joins TRBV7-3 to TRBJ2-2, with 8 nucleotides matching TRBD1. V lost 5 bases, J lost 6 bases, and 8 bases stayed unmatched. Germline loops: CDR1 SGHTA, CDR2 FQGTGA. The CDR3 extends over 15 amino acids. CDR3 bases: TGTGCCAGCAGCCCCTGGACAGGGTCATCCGGGGAGCTGTTTTTT. Translating it yields CASSPWTGSSGELFF.

This clone was counted only a few times. This chain joins TRBV7-6 and TRBJ2-2, with 7 bases fitting TRBD1. Trimming at V came to 5 bases and at J to 5 bases, leaving 8 bases not matched to a gene. The CDR3 totals 15 residues. Per the germline V gene, CDR1 is SGHVS and CDR2 is FNYEAQ. CDR3 DNA: TGTGCCAGCAGCAAGGGACAGAAAGGAACCGGGGAGCTGTTTTTT. Amino acid sequence: CASSKGQKGTGELFF.

With regard to this clone: At one of its ends the junction is not consistent with the germline gene, which may arise from a read error. Distinct nucleotide sequences in the sample also encode this CDR3. The gene calls are TRBV28 and TRBJ2-7, with D perhaps matching TRBD2 (5 bases). The CDR3 length is 16 residues. CDR1 MDHEN and CDR2 SYDVKM come from the germline V gene. This CDR3 reads CASSFGVRPGSYEQYF. The CDR3 DNA reads TGCGCCAGCAGTTTTGGGGTGCGTCCGGGATCCTACGAGCAGTACTTC.

The rearrangement links TRBV15 to TRBJ1-2; D remains unclear. The germline gives CDR1 LNHNV, CDR2 YYDKDF (reference sequence). The CDR3 consists of 16 residues. V was trimmed by 1 base and J by 1 base, leaving 13 bases between them. The CDR3 DNA is TGTGCCACCAGCAGAGTAGTCCGGGTTGGTAACTATGGCTACACCTTC. Its protein product is CATSRVVRVGNYGYTF. Full variable domain (outside the CDR3, taken from reference TRBV15 and TRBJ1-2): DAMVIQNPRYQVTQFGKPVTLSCSQTLNHNVMYWYQQKSSQAPKLLFHYYDKDFNNEADTPDNFQSRRPNTSFCFLDIRSPGLGDTAMYLCATSRVVRVGNYGYTFGSGTRLTVV.